The rows below give T cell receptor beta chains drawn from one sample of a study of T cells in Graves' hyperthyroidism and ophthalmopathy. TCRdb recomputed calls from the multiplex PCR reads with MiXCR, one row per CDR3 protein. The sample has around 290,000 distinct CDR3 sequences; approximately 14% are singletons. Sequenced input: blood. These receptors all come from a woman in her 40s with Graves' hyperthyroidism. CDR3s include the opening cysteine and the closing phenylalanine or tryptophan. The order of the fields is J gene, clone size, D gene, V gene, CDR3 DNA, CDR3 protein. A D gene is named only where the DNA matches it firmly. Some rows mark clone size as missing; the rest say once, few, many or name a class of expanded clone.

j_call: TRBJ2-1
clone_size: many
d_call: .
v_call: TRBV20-1
cdr3_nt: TGCAGTGCTACCGGAGGTGAGCAGTTCTTC
cdr3_aa: CSATGGEQFF

j_call: TRBJ2-1
clone_size: .
d_call: .
v_call: TRBV19
cdr3_nt: TGTGCCAGTAGTATAGATCCTGTGGAGGGATCCTACAATGAGCAGTTCTTC
cdr3_aa: CASSIDPVEGSYNEQFF

j_call: TRBJ2-5
clone_size: many
d_call: .
v_call: TRBV29-1
cdr3_nt: TGCAGCGTTTTCCGCCAGCAAGAGACCCAGTACTTC
cdr3_aa: CSVFRQQETQYF

j_call: TRBJ1-1
clone_size: few
d_call: .
v_call: TRBV4-1
cdr3_nt: TGCGCCAGCAGCCAAGGATGGACAATAGAGAACACTGAAGCTTTCTTT
cdr3_aa: CASSQGWTIENTEAFF

j_call: TRBJ1-2
clone_size: many
d_call: .
v_call: TRBV18
cdr3_nt: TGTGCCAGCTCACCTACTCCCGGGAATGGCTACACCTTC
cdr3_aa: CASSPTPGNGYTF

j_call: TRBJ2-7
clone_size: .
d_call: .
v_call: TRBV10-3
cdr3_nt: TGTGCCATCACGAGACAGGAAACCTACGAGCAGTACTTC
cdr3_aa: CAITRQETYEQYF

j_call: TRBJ1-5
clone_size: many
d_call: .
v_call: TRBV2
cdr3_nt: TGTGCCAGCAGTGACAGGGTTGGCAATCAGCCCCAGCATTTT
cdr3_aa: CASSDRVGNQPQHF

j_call: TRBJ1-2
clone_size: .
d_call: .
v_call: TRBV5-6
cdr3_nt: TGTGCCAGCAGCTTGGACTTGGCCAACTATGGCTACACCTTC
cdr3_aa: CASSLDLANYGYTF

j_call: TRBJ1-2
clone_size: .
d_call: TRBD1
v_call: TRBV6-2/TRBV6-3
cdr3_nt: TGTGCCACGGGACAGGCTGGGGGTAACTATGGCTACACCTTC
cdr3_aa: CATGQAGGNYGYTF

j_call: TRBJ1-5
clone_size: many
d_call: TRBD1
v_call: TRBV2
cdr3_nt: TGTGCCAGCAGGGGGACAGAAAATAGCAATCAGCCCCAGCATTTT
cdr3_aa: CASRGTENSNQPQHF

j_call: TRBJ1-1
clone_size: many
d_call: .
v_call: TRBV5-1
cdr3_nt: TGCGCCAGCAGCACTCAATCGAACACTGAAGCTTTCTTT
cdr3_aa: CASSTQSNTEAFF

j_call: TRBJ1-3
clone_size: .
d_call: .
v_call: TRBV6-2/TRBV6-3
cdr3_nt: TGTGCCAGCATGCGGACCGCCACTGGAAACACCATATATTTT
cdr3_aa: CASMRTATGNTIYF

j_call: TRBJ2-5
clone_size: many
d_call: TRBD1
v_call: TRBV2
cdr3_nt: TGTGCCAGCAGTGGGATGGGACAGGGAGCAGAGACCCAGTACTTC
cdr3_aa: CASSGMGQGAETQYF

j_call: TRBJ1-1
clone_size: .
d_call: TRBD1
v_call: TRBV2
cdr3_nt: TGTGCCAGCAGTGAGACGGGACAGGGGGATACTGAAGCTTTCTTT
cdr3_aa: CASSETGQGDTEAFF

j_call: TRBJ1-2
clone_size: many
d_call: .
v_call: TRBV14
cdr3_nt: TGTGCCAGCAGCCCCCGACAGGCCGATGGCTACACCTTC
cdr3_aa: CASSPRQADGYTF

j_call: TRBJ2-7
clone_size: many
d_call: .
v_call: TRBV7-2
cdr3_nt: TGTGCCAGCAGCCCAGCGGGTTGGAGAACCTACGAGCAGTACTTC
cdr3_aa: CASSPAGWRTYEQYF

j_call: TRBJ2-2
clone_size: many
d_call: .
v_call: TRBV9
cdr3_nt: TGTGCCAGCAGCGTAGAGGTCACCGGGGAGCTGTTTTTT
cdr3_aa: CASSVEVTGELFF

j_call: TRBJ2-5
clone_size: many
d_call: .
v_call: TRBV18
cdr3_nt: TGTGCCAGCAGTCCCAGGGGAGAGACCCAGTACTTC
cdr3_aa: CASSPRGETQYF

j_call: TRBJ1-5
clone_size: many
d_call: TRBD1
v_call: TRBV6-1
cdr3_nt: TGTGCCAGCAGTGCCGGACAGGAGATCAATCAGCCCCAGCATTTT
cdr3_aa: CASSAGQEINQPQHF

j_call: TRBJ2-5
clone_size: many
d_call: TRBD2
v_call: TRBV7-9
cdr3_nt: TGTGCCAGCAGCTTACCAGCGGGAGTAGAGACCCAGTACTTC
cdr3_aa: CASSLPAGVETQYF

j_call: TRBJ2-7
clone_size: .
d_call: .
v_call: TRBV5-6
cdr3_nt: TGTGCCAGCAGCGTGGCCATATCCTACGAGCAGTACTTC
cdr3_aa: CASSVAISYEQYF

j_call: TRBJ2-1
clone_size: .
d_call: TRBD2
v_call: TRBV5-1
cdr3_nt: TGCGCCAGCAGCCAATTATGGACTAGCGGGAGCTCCTACAATGAGCAGTTCTTC
cdr3_aa: CASSQLWTSGSSYNEQFF

j_call: TRBJ2-3
clone_size: many
d_call: .
v_call: TRBV11-1
cdr3_nt: TGTGCCAGCAGCTTAGGGAGGGTTGGAGCAGCGGAATCCACAGATACGCAGTATTTT
cdr3_aa: CASSLGRVGAAESTDTQYF

j_call: TRBJ2-1
clone_size: .
d_call: .
v_call: TRBV7-9
cdr3_nt: TGTGCCAGCAGCCCCCGGACGCCAAGCTCCTACAATGAGCAGTTCTTC
cdr3_aa: CASSPRTPSSYNEQFF

j_call: TRBJ2-5
clone_size: many
d_call: .
v_call: TRBV7-9
cdr3_nt: TGTGCCAGCAGCTTATTGCAGGGAGGAGAGACCCAGTACTTC
cdr3_aa: CASSLLQGGETQYF

j_call: TRBJ2-5
clone_size: few
d_call: .
v_call: TRBV3-1
cdr3_nt: TGTGCCAGCAGCCAAGGACTCGAGGCCGGAGAGACCCAGTACTTC
cdr3_aa: CASSQGLEAGETQYF

j_call: TRBJ2-5
clone_size: .
d_call: TRBD1
v_call: TRBV6-9
cdr3_nt: TGTGCCAGCAGTTTGACAGGGGGGAGAGAGACCCAGTACTTC
cdr3_aa: CASSLTGGRETQYF

j_call: TRBJ1-1
clone_size: many
d_call: TRBD1
v_call: TRBV20-1
cdr3_nt: TGCAGTGCTGCACAGGGGAGCGGGGGGACTGAAGCTTTCTTT
cdr3_aa: CSAAQGSGGTEAFF

j_call: TRBJ1-5
clone_size: many
d_call: .
v_call: TRBV7-8
cdr3_nt: TGTGCCAGCAGCTTGACAGACAGCCACAATCAGCCCCAGCATTTT
cdr3_aa: CASSLTDSHNQPQHF

j_call: TRBJ1-2
clone_size: many
d_call: .
v_call: TRBV11-2
cdr3_nt: TGTGCCAGCAGCTTAGATTATTCGGCCGGGAGGGGCTACACCTTC
cdr3_aa: CASSLDYSAGRGYTF

j_call: TRBJ2-1
clone_size: .
d_call: TRBD2
v_call: TRBV20-1
cdr3_nt: TGCAGTGCTAGTCGACTAGCGGGAGTGATCCACAATGAGCAGTTCTTC
cdr3_aa: CSASRLAGVIHNEQFF

j_call: TRBJ2-5
clone_size: many
d_call: .
v_call: TRBV7-2
cdr3_nt: TGTGCCAGCAGCTTAGGTGGGCCCCCGCCGGAGACCCAGTACTTC
cdr3_aa: CASSLGGPPPETQYF

j_call: TRBJ2-7
clone_size: few
d_call: .
v_call: TRBV7-2
cdr3_nt: TGTGCCAGCAAGGGCCCCGGACGGGCCTACGGGCAGTACTTC
cdr3_aa: CASKGPGRAYGQYF

j_call: TRBJ2-1
clone_size: .
d_call: .
v_call: TRBV13
cdr3_nt: TGTGCCAGCAGCTTAGGTTCGGGCGGGAAATACAATGAGCAGTTCTTC
cdr3_aa: CASSLGSGGKYNEQFF

j_call: TRBJ2-5
clone_size: many
d_call: .
v_call: TRBV10-3
cdr3_nt: TGTGCCATCAGTGAGTCGCAGAGCCGCCCGTCGGGGGAGACCCAGTACTTC
cdr3_aa: CAISESQSRPSGETQYF